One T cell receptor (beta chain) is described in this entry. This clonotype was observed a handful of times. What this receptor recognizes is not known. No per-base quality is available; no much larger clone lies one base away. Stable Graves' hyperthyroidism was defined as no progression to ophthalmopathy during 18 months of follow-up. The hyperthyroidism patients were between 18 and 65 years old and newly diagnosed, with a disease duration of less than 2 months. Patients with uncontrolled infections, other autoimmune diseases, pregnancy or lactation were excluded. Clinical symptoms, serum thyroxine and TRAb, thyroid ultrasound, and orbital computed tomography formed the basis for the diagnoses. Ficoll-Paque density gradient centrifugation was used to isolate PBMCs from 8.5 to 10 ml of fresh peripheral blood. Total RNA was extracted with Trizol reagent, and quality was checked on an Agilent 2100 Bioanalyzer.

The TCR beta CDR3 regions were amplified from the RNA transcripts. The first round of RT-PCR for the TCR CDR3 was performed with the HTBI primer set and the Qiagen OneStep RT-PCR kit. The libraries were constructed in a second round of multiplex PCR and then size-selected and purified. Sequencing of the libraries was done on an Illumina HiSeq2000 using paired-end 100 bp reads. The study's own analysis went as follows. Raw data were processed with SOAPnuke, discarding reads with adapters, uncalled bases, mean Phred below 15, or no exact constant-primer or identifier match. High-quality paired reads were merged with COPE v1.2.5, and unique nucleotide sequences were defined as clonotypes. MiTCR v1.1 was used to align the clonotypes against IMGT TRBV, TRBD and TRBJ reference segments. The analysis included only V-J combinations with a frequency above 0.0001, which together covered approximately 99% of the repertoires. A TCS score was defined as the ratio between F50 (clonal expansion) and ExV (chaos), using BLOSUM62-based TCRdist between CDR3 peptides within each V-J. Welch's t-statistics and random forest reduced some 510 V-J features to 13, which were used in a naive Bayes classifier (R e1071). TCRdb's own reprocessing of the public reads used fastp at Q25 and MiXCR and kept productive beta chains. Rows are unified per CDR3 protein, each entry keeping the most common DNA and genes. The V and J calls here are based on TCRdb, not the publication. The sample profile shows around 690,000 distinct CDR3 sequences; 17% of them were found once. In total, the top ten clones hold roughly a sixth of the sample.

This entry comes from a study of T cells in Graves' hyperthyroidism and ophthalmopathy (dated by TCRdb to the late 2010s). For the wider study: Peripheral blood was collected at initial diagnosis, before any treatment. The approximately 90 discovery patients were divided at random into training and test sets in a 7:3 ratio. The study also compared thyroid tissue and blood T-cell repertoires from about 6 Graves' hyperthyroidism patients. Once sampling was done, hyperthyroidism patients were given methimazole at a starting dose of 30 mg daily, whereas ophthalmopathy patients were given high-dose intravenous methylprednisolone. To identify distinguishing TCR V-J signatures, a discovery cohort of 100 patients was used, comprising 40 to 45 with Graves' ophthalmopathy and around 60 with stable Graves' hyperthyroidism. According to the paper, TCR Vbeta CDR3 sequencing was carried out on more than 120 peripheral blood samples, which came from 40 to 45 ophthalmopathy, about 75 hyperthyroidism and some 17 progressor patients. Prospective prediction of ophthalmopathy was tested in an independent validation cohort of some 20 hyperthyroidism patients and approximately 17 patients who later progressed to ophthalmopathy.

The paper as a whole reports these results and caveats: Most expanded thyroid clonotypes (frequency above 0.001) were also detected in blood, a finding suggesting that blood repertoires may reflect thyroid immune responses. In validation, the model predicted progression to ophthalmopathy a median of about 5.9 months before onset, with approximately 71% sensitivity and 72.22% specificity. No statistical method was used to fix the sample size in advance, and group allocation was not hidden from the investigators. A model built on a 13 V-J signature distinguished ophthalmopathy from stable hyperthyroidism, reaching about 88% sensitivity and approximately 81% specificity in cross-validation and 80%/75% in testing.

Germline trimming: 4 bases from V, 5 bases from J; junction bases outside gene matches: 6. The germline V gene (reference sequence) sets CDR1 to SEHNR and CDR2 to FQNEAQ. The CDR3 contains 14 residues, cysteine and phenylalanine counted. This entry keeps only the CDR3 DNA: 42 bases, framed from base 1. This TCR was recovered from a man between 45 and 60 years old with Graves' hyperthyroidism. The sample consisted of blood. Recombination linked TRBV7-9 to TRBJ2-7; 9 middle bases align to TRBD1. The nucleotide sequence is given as TGTGCCAGCAGCTGGACAGGGGAAAGTGACGAGCAGTACTTC. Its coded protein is CASSWTGESDEQYF.